The 10 T cell receptor beta chains given below trace back to one sample, sequenced in a study of blood T cell repertoires in COVID-19. TCRdb's table, derived via immunoSEQ multiplex PCR, lists solely in-frame clones and lacks some. The table shows fewer than 250,000 clones, with around 87% occurring only once. Sequenced material: PBMCs or T cells enriched from blood (not recorded which). These receptors all come from a man aged 25 to 40 in a cohort exposed to, infected with or recovered from COVID-19 (not recorded which).

This clone has more than one count but fewer than ten. This sequence joins TRBV7-6 and TRBJ1-6; D unclear. The V end was cut by 1 base, the J end by 8 bases, with 12 bases between. The CDR3 is 15 amino acids. Per germline, CDR1 SGHVS and CDR2 FNYEAQ. The CDR3 DNA is TGTGCCAGCAGCTTAGAGCCAGCGACGGATTCACCCCTCCACTTT. Protein product: CASSLEPATDSPLHF.

Turning to this clone: A junction boundary mismatches the germline segment, possibly from a read error. CDR3 coding DNA: TGTGTTAGTGGCCTGGGACAGGGGGCAGAAGCTTTCTTT. Amino acid sequence: CVSGLGQGAEAFF. This chain links TRBV12-5 with TRBJ1-1; 12 bases map to TRBD1. The CDR3 runs to 13 residues. Germline V CDR1 and CDR2: LGHNT, FRNRAP.

This sequence joins TRBV9 and TRBJ2-5, with TRBD1 as a possible D gene (6 bases). Germline V lookup: CDR1 SGDLS, CDR2 YYNGEE. V dropped 4 bases and J dropped 3 bases, with 19 bases sitting between them. The CDR3 covers 16 residues. This CDR3 reads CASSPNPGRGKETQYF. The CDR3 DNA follows: TGTGCCAGCAGCCCTAACCCGGGCAGGGGAAAAGAGACCCAGTACTTC.

The rearrangement uses TRBV7-6 and TRBJ2-2, with 15 bases matching TRBD2. The CDR3 is 17 amino acids. V trimming: 5 bases; J trimming: 3 bases; junction bases outside the gene matches: 4. In germline, CDR1 is SGHVS, CDR2 FNYEAQ. The CDR3 protein is CASSTGLAGGDTGELFF. The DNA of the CDR3 is TGTGCCAGCAGCACCGGACTAGCGGGAGGGGACACCGGGGAGCTGTTTTTT.

The rearrangement uses TRBV16 and TRBJ2-7; 13 bases are a match to TRBD2. Germline V gene lookup returns CDR1 KGHSY and CDR2 FQNENV. J was trimmed by 4 bases and V by 7 bases; bases with no gene match: 4. The CDR3 length is 14 residues. The CDR3 reads CASTRTSGRYEQYF. The CDR3 bases are TGTGCCAGCACCAGGACTAGCGGGAGATACGAGCAGTACTTC.

This rearrangement joins TRBV5-1 to TRBJ2-1; D possibly corresponds to TRBD2 (5 bases). Germline V CDR1 and CDR2: SGHRS, YFSETQ. Trimming removed 4 bases from V and 7 bases from J, with 12 bases in between. This CDR3 has 13 amino acids. The CDR3 bases are TGCGCCAGCAGCCATCAGCGGCAGAATGAGCAGTTCTTC. This codes for CASSHQRQNEQFF.

The chain combines TRBV18 with TRBJ2-6, with 7 positions matching TRBD2. With V trimmed by 3 bases and J by 2 bases, 10 bases remained unmatched. Germline loops: CDR1 KGHSH, CDR2 LQKENI. CDR3 size: 18 residues. The CDR3 sequence: CASSPMGRALAGANVLTF. The CDR3 DNA sequence: TGTGCCAGCTCACCTATGGGGAGGGCACTCGCTGGGGCCAACGTCCTGACTTTC.

The rearrangement joins TRBV11-2 to TRBJ1-1, with TRBD1 matching 7 bases. This CDR3 contains 15 residues. Germline CDR1 SGHAT, CDR2 FQNNGV. V shed 5 bases, J shed 3 bases, and the junction held 9 bases outside the gene matches. The CDR3 reads CASSLLHGTDTEAFF. CDR3 nucleotides: TGTGCCAGCAGCCTTCTCCACGGGACAGACACTGAAGCTTTCTTT.

This clone was detected many times. This chain uses TRBV4-1 with TRBJ1-2; D is unresolved. CDR1 and CDR2 from the germline V gene are MGHRA and YSYEKL. V was cut by 1 base and J by 4 bases, with 7 bases left in between. The CDR3 consists of 13 residues. CDR3 sequence (DNA): TGCGCCAGCAGCCAAGTCTTCGGCTATGGCTACACCTTC. This gives the protein CASSQVFGYGYTF.

The chain employs TRBV11-2 and TRBJ1-1, with 10 bases fitting TRBD1. V gave up 3 bases and J gave up 4 bases; unmatched junction bases: 5. CDR1 SGHAT and CDR2 FQNNGV come from the germline V gene. CDR3 length: 15 residues. The CDR3, as DNA: TGTGCCAGCAGCTTGAGACAGGGGGCGAGCACTGAAGCTTTCTTT. Encoded protein: CASSLRQGASTEAFF. The full variable domain, with the rest looked up from reference TRBV11-2 and TRBJ1-1, is EAGVAQSPRYKIIEKRQSVAFWCNPISGHATLYWYQQILGQGPKLLIQFQNNGVVDDSQLPKDRFSAERLKGVDSTLKIQPAKLEDSAVYLCASSLRQGASTEAFFGQGTRLTVV.